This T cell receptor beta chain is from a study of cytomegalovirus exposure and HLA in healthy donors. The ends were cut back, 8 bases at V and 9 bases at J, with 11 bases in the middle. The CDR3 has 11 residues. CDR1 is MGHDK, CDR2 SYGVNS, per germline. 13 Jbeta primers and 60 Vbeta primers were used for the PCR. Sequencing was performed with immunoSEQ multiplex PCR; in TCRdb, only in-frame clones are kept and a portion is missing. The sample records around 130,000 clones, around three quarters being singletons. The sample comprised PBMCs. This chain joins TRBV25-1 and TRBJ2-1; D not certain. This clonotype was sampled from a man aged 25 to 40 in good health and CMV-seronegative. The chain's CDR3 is CASYSPGEQFF. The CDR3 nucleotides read TGTGCCAGCTACAGCCCAGGTGAGCAGTTCTTC. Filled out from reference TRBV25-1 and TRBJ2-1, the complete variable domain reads EADIYQTPRYLVIGTGKKITLECSQTMGHDKMYWYQQDPGMELHLIHYSYGVNSTEKGDLSSESTVSRIRTEHFPLTLESARPSHTSQYLCASYSPGEQFFGPGTRLTVL.